These 9 T cell receptor beta chains were sequenced from one sample in a study of patients and donors after allogeneic stem cell transplantation. TCRdb fed the RT-PCR reads into MiXCR, producing one record per CDR3 protein. The repertoire consists of some 880,000 distinct CDR3 sequences, with roughly 18% occurring once and the leading ten covering 6%. Sequencing was done on a sample of blood, either unsorted or a sorted T cell fraction (not recorded which). The receptor source for this set is a human donor who was either an allogeneic HSCT recipient or a stem cell or donor lymphocyte infusion donor (not recorded which). It is not recorded whose cells these are; they may come from a transplant donor.

This rearrangement joins TRBV6-1 to TRBJ1-2; D perhaps matches TRBD1 (6 bases). The CDR3 covers 13 residues. Germline loops: CDR1 MNHNS, CDR2 SASEGT. Trimming left V 0 bases short and J 6 bases short, with 8 bases between. CDR3 DNA sequence: TGTGCCAGCAGTGAAGCACAGGGAGATGGCTACACCTTC. Encoded protein: CASSEAQGDGYTF.

The V gene is TRBV12-3 or TRBV12-4, the J gene TRBJ1-1; weak D call: TRBD1 (5 bases). This CDR3 contains 15 residues. Trimming pared 4 bases from V and 6 bases from J, leaving 18 bases between. The chain's CDR3 is CASSSNRQGGPEAFF. Written as DNA, the CDR3 is TGTGCCAGCAGTTCTAACCGGCAGGGAGGCCCTGAAGCTTTCTTT.

This clonotype appeared a single time. The chain couples TRBV6-2 or TRBV6-3 to TRBJ2-3; 7 nucleotides match TRBD2. The germline V gene has CDR1 MNHEY and CDR2 SVGEGT. Unmatched junction bases numbered 17, after V lost 5 bases and J lost 0 bases. The length of the CDR3 is 19 residues. The CDR3 region is CASSPLRRGISGSTDTQYF. The CDR3 DNA reads as TGTGCCAGCAGTCCCTTGAGGCGGGGGATTTCCGGCAGCACAGATACGCAGTATTTT.

This clonotype showed up just a few times. The chain links TRBV7-8 to TRBJ1-5, with D possibly matching TRBD1 (6 bases). Deletions cut 2 bases from V and 7 bases from J, with 12 bases between. In germline, CDR1 is SGHVS, CDR2 FQNEAQ. CDR3 size: 14 residues. CDR3 DNA: TGTGCCAGCAGCTTACAAGTGCAGGGGCAGCCCCAGCATTTT. Encoded protein: CASSLQVQGQPQHF.

This clonotype was recorded a few times. This rearrangement joins TRBV6-5 to TRBJ2-3; 9 positions match TRBD2. V lost 2 bases, J lost 3 bases, and 12 bases stayed unmatched. Germline values: CDR1 MNHEY, CDR2 SVGAGI. This CDR3 is 18 amino acids long. The chain's CDR3 is CASSYRWREGPPTDTQYF. The DNA for the CDR3 is TGTGCCAGCAGTTACAGGTGGCGGGAGGGACCTCCGACAGATACGCAGTATTTT.

This clonotype has only a few counts. V is TRBV7-8 and J is TRBJ1-6, with a tentative D call TRBD1 (5 bases). V lost 4 bases to trimming and J lost 10 bases, with 20 bases between them. This CDR3 region has 16 residues. CDR1 SGHVS and CDR2 FQNEAQ come from the germline V gene. CDR3 sequence (DNA): TGTGCCAGCAGCTATGAATTCCAGGGCGGGGGGTCACCCCTCCACTTT. This encodes CASSYEFQGGGSPLHF.

The chain recombines TRBV12-3 or TRBV12-4 with TRBJ2-5; possibly TRBD1 for D (7 bases). The CDR3 contains 15 residues. V was trimmed by 0 bases and J by 1 base, leaving 9 bases between them. The CDR3: CASSLAQGGQETQYF. The CDR3 nucleotides read TGTGCCAGCAGTTTAGCGCAGGGGGGCCAAGAGACCCAGTACTTC.

The rearrangement joins TRBV20-1 to TRBJ1-6; possible D gene TRBD1, 6 bases. The CDR3 has 18 amino acids. Trimming pared 2 bases from V and 0 bases from J, leaving 17 bases between. The germline V gene encodes CDR1 DFQATT and CDR2 SNEGSKA (reference sequence). The CDR3 here is CSARRDGTTSSYNSPLHF. DNA of the CDR3: TGCAGTGCTAGAAGAGACGGGACAACAAGCTCCTATAATTCACCCCTCCACTTT.

This clonotype has more than one count but fewer than ten. This chain uses TRBV20-1 with TRBJ1-2; D is perhaps TRBD1 (6 bases). V was clipped by 0 bases and J by 3 bases, with 14 bases between them. The CDR3 is 15 amino acids. In germline, CDR1 is DFQATT, CDR2 SNEGSKA (reference sequence). Written as DNA, the CDR3 is TGCAGTGCTAGAGAGGGAGGGGCAGGGGACTATGGCTACACCTTC. It encodes CSAREGGAGDYGYTF.